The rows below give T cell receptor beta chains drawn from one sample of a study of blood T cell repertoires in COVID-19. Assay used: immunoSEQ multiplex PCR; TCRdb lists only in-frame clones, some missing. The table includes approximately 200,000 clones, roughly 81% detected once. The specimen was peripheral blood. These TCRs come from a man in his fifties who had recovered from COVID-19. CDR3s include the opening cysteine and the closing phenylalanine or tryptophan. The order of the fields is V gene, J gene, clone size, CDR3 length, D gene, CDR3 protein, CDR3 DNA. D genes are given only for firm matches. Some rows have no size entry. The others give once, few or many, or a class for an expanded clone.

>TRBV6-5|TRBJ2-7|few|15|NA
CASSYSMHGTYEQYF
TGTGCCAGCAGTTACTCGATGCACGGGACCTACGAGCAGTACTTC
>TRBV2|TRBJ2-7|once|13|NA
CASRANPGYEQYF
TGTGCCAGCAGAGCTAACCCGGGATACGAGCAGTACTTC
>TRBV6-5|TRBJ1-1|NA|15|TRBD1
CASEDRLGMNTEAFF
TGTGCCAGCGAGGACAGGTTGGGAATGAACACTGAAGCTTTCTTT
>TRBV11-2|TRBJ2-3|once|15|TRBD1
CASSLAGQGSHTQYF
TGTGCCAGCAGCTTGGCTGGACAGGGGAGTCATACGCAGTATTTT
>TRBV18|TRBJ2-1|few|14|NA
CASSPNRKYNEQFF
TGTGCCAGCTCACCAAATCGTAAATACAATGAGCAGTTCTTC
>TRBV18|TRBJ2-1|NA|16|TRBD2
CASSPLAGISYNEQFF
TGTGCCAGCTCACCATTAGCGGGCATCTCCTACAATGAGCAGTTCTTC
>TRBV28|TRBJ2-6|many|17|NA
CASSSLDSHSGANVLTF
TGTGCCAGCAGTTCCCTGGACAGCCACTCTGGGGCCAACGTCCTGACTTTC
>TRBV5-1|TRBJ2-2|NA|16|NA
CASSLVGQPNTGELFF
TGCGCCAGCAGCTTGGTGGGACAACCGAACACCGGGGAGCTGTTTTTT
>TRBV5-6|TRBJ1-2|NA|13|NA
CASTETEVYGYTF
TGTGCCAGCACTGAGACGGAGGTCTATGGCTACACCTTC
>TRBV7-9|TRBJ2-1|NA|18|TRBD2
CASSHLLRSGSSYNEQFF
TGTGCCAGCAGCCACCTACTACGTAGCGGGAGCTCCTACAATGAGCAGTTCTTC
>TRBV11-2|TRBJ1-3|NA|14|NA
CASSLRPGENTIYF
TGTGCCAGCAGCTTGAGGCCAGGGGAGAACACCATATATTTT
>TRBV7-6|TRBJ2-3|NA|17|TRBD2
CASSPLAGGTSTDTQYF
TGTGCCAGCAGCCCACTAGCGGGAGGAACTAGCACAGATACGCAGTATTTT
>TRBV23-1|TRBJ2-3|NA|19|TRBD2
CASSHSTSGRVISTDTQYF
TGCGCCAGCAGTCATTCGACTAGCGGGAGGGTGATTAGCACAGATACGCAGTATTTT
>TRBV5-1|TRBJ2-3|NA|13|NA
CASSLAGLDTQYF
TGCGCCAGCAGCTTGGCAGGCTTAGATACGCAGTATTTT
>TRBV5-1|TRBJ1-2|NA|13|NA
CASSLTGPRGYTF
TGCGCCAGCAGCTTGACAGGTCCTCGGGGCTACACCTTC
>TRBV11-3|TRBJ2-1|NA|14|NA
CASSRRGLDNEQFF
TGTGCCAGCAGCCGCCGGGGATTAGACAATGAGCAGTTCTTC
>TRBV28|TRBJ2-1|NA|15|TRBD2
CASSPSGIRFNEQFF
TGTGCCAGCAGCCCAAGCGGGATTCGGTTCAATGAGCAGTTCTTC
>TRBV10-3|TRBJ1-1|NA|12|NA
CAIRQNGAEAFF
TGTGCCATCAGACAGAACGGGGCTGAAGCTTTCTTT
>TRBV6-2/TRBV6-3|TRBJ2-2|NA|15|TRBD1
CASSRQGAGTGELFF
TGTGCCAGCAGCCGACAGGGGGCGGGCACCGGGGAGCTGTTTTTT
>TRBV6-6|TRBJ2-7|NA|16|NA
CASSYSLGTHPEEQYF
TGTGCCAGCAGTTACTCGTTGGGGACTCATCCTGAGGAGCAGTACTTC
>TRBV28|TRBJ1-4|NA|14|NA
CASSFLQGGEKLFF
TGTGCCAGCAGTTTTCTACAGGGCGGTGAAAAACTGTTTTTT
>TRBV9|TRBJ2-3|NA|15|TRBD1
CASSGQGAKGDTQYF
TGTGCCAGCAGCGGACAGGGGGCGAAAGGGGATACGCAGTATTTT
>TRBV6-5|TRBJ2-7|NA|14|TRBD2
CASSSTSGRYEQYF
TGTGCCAGCAGCTCGACTAGCGGGAGGTACGAGCAGTACTTC
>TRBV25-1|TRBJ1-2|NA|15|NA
CASSTTGQGNYGYTF
TGTGCCAGTTCCACTACAGGGCAGGGGAACTATGGCTACACCTTC
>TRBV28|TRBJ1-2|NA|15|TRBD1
CASSSEDRGRGGYTF
TGTGCCAGCAGTTCAGAAGACAGGGGAAGGGGAGGCTACACCTTC
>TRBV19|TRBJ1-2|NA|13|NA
CASRDTGSYGYTF
TGTGCCAGTAGGGACACAGGGAGCTATGGCTACACCTTC
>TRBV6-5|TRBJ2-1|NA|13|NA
CASSNLLVNEQFF
TGTGCCAGCAGTAATTTACTAGTGAATGAGCAGTTCTTC
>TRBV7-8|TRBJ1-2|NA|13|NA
CASSPWTIYGYTF
TGTGCCAGCAGCCCCTGGACTATCTATGGCTACACCTTC
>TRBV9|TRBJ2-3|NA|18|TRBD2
CASSVEDRLAGGKDTQYF
TGTGCCAGCAGCGTAGAGGATCGCCTAGCGGGAGGAAAAGATACGCAGTATTTT
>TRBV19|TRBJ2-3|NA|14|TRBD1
CASTTGQGTDTQYF
TGTGCCAGTACCACGGGACAGGGGACAGATACGCAGTATTTT
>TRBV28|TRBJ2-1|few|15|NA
CASSPTGSGYNEQFF
TGTGCCAGCAGTCCGACGGGGAGCGGGTACAATGAGCAGTTCTTC
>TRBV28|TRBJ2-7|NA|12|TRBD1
CASRRTGGKQYF
TGTGCCAGCAGGAGGACAGGGGGCAAGCAGTACTTC
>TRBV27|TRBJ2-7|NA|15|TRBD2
CASSSLAGGSYEQYF
TGTGCCAGCAGCTCGCTAGCGGGAGGCTCCTACGAGCAGTACTTC
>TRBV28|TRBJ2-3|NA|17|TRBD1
CASLGTGKFARTDTQYF
TGTGCCAGCCTAGGGACAGGGAAGTTCGCGAGGACAGATACGCAGTATTTT
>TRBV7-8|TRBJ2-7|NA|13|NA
CASSLGGFGEQYF
TGTGCCAGCAGCTTAGGCGGGTTTGGGGAGCAGTACTTC
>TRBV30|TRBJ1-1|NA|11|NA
CAWSVSHEAFF
TGTGCCTGGAGTGTATCCCATGAAGCTTTCTTT
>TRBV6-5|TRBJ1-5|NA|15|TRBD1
CASSLTGVSNQPQHF
TGTGCCAGCAGTTTGACAGGGGTTAGCAATCAGCCCCAGCATTTT
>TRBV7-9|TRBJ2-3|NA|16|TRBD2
CASSLVERGSTDTQYF
TGTGCCAGCAGCTTAGTCGAGCGGGGGAGCACAGATACGCAGTATTTT
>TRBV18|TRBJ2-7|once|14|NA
CASSFRQGFGEQYF
TGTGCCAGCTCATTCCGTCAGGGGTTCGGCGAGCAGTACTTC
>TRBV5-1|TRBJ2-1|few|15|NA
CASSWLIGSYNEQFF
TGCGCCAGCAGCTGGTTAATCGGCTCCTACAATGAGCAGTTCTTC
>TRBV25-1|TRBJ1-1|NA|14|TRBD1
CASKKDRDHTEAFF
TGTGCCAGCAAGAAGGACAGGGATCACACTGAAGCTTTCTTT
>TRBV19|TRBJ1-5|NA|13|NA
CATWFGGNQPQHF
TGTGCCACCTGGTTCGGGGGAAATCAGCCCCAGCATTTT
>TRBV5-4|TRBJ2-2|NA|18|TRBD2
CASSAGTSGRANTGELFF
TGTGCCAGCAGCGCCGGGACTAGCGGGAGGGCTAACACCGGGGAGCTGTTTTTT
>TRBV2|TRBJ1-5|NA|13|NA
CASDLGATQPQHF
TGTGCCAGCGATCTGGGGGCGACTCAGCCCCAGCATTTT
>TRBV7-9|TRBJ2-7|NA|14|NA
CASSLATAPYEQYF
TGTGCCAGCAGCTTAGCCACAGCTCCCTACGAGCAGTACTTC
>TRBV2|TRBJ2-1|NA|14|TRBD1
CASKPGQEYNEQFF
TGTGCCAGCAAGCCGGGACAGGAGTACAATGAGCAGTTCTTC
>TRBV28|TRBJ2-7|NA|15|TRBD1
CASSFTGQGAKEQYF
TGTGCCAGCAGTTTTACGGGACAGGGGGCAAAAGAGCAGTACTTC
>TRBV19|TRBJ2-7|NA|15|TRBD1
CASSIEGQGRYEQYF
TGTGCCAGTAGTATCGAGGGACAGGGACGGTACGAGCAGTACTTC